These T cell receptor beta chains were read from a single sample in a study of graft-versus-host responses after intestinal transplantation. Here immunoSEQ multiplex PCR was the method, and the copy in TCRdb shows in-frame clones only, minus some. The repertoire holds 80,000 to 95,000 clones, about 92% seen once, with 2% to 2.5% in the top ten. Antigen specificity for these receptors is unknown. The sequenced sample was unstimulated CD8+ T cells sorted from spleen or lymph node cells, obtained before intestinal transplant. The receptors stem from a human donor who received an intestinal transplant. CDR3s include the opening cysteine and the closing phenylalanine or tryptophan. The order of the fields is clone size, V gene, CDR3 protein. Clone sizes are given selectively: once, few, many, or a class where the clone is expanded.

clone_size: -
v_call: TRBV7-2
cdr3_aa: CASSLARVAGGTDTQYF

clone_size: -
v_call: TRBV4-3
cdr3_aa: CASSQRQGLGQETQYF

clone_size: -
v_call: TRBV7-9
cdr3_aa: CASSFSDTEGGFGTDTQYF

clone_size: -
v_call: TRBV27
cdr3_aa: CASTTRGDTEAFF

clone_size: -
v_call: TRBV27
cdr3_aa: CASSPGTEHSPLHF

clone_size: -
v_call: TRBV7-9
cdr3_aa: CASTGTGAQYEQYF

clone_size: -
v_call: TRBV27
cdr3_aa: CASSTGGGEAFF

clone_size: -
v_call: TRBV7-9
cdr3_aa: CASSVGTGAVETQYF

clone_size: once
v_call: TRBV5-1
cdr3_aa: CASSLGILAGHSDTQYF

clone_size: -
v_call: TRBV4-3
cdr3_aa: CASSQGTGYGYTF

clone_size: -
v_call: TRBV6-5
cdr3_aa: CASSYTGGATGELFF

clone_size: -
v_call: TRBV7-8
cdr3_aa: CASSLGPVNTEAFF

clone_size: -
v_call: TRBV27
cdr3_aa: CASSLIGNEQFF